This T cell receptor beta chain came from a study of T cell responses to AZD1222 COVID-19 vaccine. Regarding the study as a whole: Clonal diversity was possibly underestimated, and the donors were mostly white British, with more females.

Remarks on this clone: What it recognizes is unknown.

The assay was immunoSEQ multiplex PCR, and TCRdb's table has in-frame clones only and misses some. The sample records 160,000 or so clones, 85% to 95% being singletons. Second doses were pooled across both intervals (about 4 or about 12 weeks). CDR1 and CDR2 (germline): MNHEY, SVGAGI. The CDR3 has 12 residues. Trimming removed 6 bases at V and 3 bases at J, with 9 bases between. The receptor's source is an adult who received the AZD1222 COVID-19 vaccine. The rearrangement uses TRBV6-5 and TRBJ2-7; D gene uncertain. Sequenced here: peripheral blood, sampled 28 days after the second AZD1222 dose. The CDR3 nucleotides read TGTGCCAGCAGACAAGTGGACTACGAGCAGTACTTC. This sequence encodes CASRQVDYEQYF.